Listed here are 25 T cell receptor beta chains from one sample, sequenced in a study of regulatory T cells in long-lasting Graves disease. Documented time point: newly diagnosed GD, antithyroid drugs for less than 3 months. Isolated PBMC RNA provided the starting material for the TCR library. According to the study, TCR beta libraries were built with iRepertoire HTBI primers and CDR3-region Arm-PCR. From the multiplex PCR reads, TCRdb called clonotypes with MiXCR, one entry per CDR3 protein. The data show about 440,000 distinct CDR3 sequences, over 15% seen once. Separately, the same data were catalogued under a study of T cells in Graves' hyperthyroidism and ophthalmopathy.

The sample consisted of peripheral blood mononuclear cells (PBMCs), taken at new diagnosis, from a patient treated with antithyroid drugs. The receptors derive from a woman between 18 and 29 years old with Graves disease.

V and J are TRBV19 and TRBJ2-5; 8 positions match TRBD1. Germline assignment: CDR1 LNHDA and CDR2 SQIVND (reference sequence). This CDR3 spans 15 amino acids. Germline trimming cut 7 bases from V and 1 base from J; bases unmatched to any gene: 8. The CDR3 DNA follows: TGTGCCAGTACCTATGGGACAGGTTTCCAAGAGACCCAGTACTTC. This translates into CASTYGTGFQETQYF.

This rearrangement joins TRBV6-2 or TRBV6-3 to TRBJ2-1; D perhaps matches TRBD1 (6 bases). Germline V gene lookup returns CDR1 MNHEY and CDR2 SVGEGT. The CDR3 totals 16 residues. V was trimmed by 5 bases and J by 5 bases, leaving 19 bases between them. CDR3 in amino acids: CASSEPLDSSNNEQFF. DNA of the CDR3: TGTGCCAGCAGTGAGCCGCTGGACAGTAGCAACAATGAGCAGTTCTTC.

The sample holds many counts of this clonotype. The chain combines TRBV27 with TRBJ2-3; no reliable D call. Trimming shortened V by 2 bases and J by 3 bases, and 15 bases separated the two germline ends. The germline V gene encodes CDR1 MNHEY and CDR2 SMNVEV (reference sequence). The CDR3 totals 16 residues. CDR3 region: CASSLGLDLYTDTQYF. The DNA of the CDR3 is TGTGCCAGCAGTTTAGGGTTGGATCTATATACAGATACGCAGTATTTT.

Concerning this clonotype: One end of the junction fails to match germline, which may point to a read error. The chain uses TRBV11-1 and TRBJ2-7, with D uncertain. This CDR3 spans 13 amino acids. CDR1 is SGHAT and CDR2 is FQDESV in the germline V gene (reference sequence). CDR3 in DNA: TGTGCCAACTCACCGGACGAGACCTACGACCAGTACTTC. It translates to CANSPDETYDQYF.

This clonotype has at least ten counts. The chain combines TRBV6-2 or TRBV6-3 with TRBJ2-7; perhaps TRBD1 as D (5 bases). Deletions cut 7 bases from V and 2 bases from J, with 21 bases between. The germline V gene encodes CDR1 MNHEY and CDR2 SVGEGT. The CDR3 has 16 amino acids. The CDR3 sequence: CASKAQGYGSTYEQYF. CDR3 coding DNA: TGTGCCAGCAAAGCCCAGGGTTACGGTTCAACCTACGAGCAGTACTTC.

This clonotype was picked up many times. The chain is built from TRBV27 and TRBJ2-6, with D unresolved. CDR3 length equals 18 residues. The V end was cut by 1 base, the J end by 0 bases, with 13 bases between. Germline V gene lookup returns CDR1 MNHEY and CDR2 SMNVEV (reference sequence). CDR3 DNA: TGTGCCAGCAGTTTATATCCCAGGAAGAGCTCTGGGGCCAACGTCCTGACTTTC. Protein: CASSLYPRKSSGANVLTF.

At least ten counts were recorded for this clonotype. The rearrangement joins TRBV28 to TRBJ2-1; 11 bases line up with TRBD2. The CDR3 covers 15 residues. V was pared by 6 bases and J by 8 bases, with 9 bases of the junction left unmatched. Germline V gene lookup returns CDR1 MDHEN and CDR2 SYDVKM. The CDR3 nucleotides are TGTGCCAGCAGCCCAACTAGCGGGAGAGTCGATGAGCAGTTCTTC. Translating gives CASSPTSGRVDEQFF.

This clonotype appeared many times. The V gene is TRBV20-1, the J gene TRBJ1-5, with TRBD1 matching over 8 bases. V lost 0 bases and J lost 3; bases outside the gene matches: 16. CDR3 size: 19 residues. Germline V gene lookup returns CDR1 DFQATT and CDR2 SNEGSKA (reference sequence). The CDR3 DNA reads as TGCAGTGCTAGAGACTTGGGGGCAGGGGGCCGTTGGGACAATCAGCCCCAGCATTTT. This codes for CSARDLGAGGRWDNQPQHF.

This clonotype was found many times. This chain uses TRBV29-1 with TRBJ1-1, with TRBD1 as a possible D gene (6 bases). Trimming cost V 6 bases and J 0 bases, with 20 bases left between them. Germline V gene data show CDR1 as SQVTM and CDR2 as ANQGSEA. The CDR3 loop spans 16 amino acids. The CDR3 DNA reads TGCAGCGTCGGGGGCAGGGCGGGGACCCTGAACACTGAAGCTTTCTTT. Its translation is CSVGGRAGTLNTEAFF.

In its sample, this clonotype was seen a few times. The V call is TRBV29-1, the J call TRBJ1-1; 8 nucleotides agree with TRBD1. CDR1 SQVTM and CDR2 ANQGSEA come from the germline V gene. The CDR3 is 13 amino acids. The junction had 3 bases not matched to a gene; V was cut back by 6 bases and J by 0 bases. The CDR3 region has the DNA TGCAGCGTGGGGACAGGAATGAACACTGAAGCTTTCTTT. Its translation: CSVGTGMNTEAFF.

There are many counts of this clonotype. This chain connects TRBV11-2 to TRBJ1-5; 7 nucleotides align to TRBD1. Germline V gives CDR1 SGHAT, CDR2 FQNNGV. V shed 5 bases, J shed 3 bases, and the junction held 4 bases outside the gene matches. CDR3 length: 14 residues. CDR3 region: CASSPGQVNQPQHF. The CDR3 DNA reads TGTGCCAGCAGCCCAGGACAGGTCAATCAGCCCCAGCATTTT. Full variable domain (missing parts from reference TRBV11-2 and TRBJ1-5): EAGVAQSPRYKIIEKRQSVAFWCNPISGHATLYWYQQILGQGPKLLIQFQNNGVVDDSQLPKDRFSAERLKGVDSTLKIQPAKLEDSAVYLCASSPGQVNQPQHFGDGTRLSIL.

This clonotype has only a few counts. CDR3 in DNA: TGTGCCAGCAGCCCGAAGGGGAAAGGGTCCCTAGATACGCAGTATTTT. This gives the protein CASSPKGKGSLDTQYF. The chain is built from TRBV5-4 and TRBJ2-3; possibly TRBD1 for D (5 bases). V lost 4 bases and J 5 bases, leaving 20 bases between the germline ends. The CDR3 contains 16 residues. The germline CDR1 and CDR2 sequences are SGHNT and YYREEE (reference sequence).

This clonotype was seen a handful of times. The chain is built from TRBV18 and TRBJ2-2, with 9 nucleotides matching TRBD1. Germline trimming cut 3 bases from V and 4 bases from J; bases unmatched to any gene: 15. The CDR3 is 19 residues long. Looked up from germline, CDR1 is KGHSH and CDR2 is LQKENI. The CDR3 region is CASSPLQGAGGSGTGELFF. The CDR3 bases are TGTGCCAGCTCACCCCTACAGGGGGCTGGCGGGAGTGGCACCGGGGAGCTGTTTTTT.

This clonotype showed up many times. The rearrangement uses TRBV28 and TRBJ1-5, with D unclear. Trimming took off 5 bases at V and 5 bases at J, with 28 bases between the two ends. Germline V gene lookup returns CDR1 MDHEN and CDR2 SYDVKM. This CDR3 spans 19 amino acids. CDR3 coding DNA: TGTGCCAGCAGTCCAAGGCGGGAGGGCCCAGTTGCCCCTGATCAGCCCCAGCATTTT. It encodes CASSPRREGPVAPDQPQHF.

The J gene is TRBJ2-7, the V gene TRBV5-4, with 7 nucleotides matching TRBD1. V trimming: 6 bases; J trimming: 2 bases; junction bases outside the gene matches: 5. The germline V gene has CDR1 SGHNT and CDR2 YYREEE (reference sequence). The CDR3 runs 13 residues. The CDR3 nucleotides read TGTGCCAGCAACTATCAGGGGGCCTACGAGCAGTACTTC. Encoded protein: CASNYQGAYEQYF.

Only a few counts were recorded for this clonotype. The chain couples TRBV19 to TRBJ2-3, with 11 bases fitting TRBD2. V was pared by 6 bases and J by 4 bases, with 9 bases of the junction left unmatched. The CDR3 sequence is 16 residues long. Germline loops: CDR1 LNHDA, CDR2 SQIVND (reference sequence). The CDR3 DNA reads TGTGCCAGTAGCCTGCTTAGCGGGAGGGTCCCAGATACGCAGTATTTT. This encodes CASSLLSGRVPDTQYF.

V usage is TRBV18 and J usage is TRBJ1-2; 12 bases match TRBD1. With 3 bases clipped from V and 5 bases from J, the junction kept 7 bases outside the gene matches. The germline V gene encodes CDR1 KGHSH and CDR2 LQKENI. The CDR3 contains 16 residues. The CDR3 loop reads CASSPTGQGAGYGYTF. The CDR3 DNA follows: TGTGCCAGCTCACCCACGGGACAGGGGGCTGGTTATGGCTACACCTTC.

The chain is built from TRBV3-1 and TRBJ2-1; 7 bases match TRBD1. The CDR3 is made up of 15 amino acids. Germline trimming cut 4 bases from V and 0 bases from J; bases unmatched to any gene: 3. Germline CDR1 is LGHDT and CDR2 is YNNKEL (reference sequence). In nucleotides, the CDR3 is TGTGCCAGCAGCCCACAGGGGAGCTCCTACAATGAGCAGTTCTTC. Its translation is CASSPQGSSYNEQFF.

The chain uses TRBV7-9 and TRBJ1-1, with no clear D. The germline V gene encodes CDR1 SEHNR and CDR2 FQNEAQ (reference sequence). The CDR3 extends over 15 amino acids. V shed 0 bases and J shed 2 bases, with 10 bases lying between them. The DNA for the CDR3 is TGTGCCAGCAGCTTAGCGCTCCCGGATAACACTGAAGCTTTCTTT. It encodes CASSLALPDNTEAFF.

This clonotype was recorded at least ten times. CDR3 sequence: CSATPLDTQYF. The CDR3 DNA follows: TGCAGTGCTACCCCTTTAGATACGCAGTATTTT. V usage is TRBV20-1 and J usage is TRBJ2-3; D remains unclear. The ends were cut back, 4 bases at V and 5 bases at J, with 7 bases in the middle. Germline V gives CDR1 DFQATT, CDR2 SNEGSKA (reference sequence). This CDR3 is built from 11 residues.

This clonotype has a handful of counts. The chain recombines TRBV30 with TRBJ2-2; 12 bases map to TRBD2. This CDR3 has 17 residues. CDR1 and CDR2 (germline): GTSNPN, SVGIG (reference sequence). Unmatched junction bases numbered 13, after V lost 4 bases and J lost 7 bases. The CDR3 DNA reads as TGTGCCTGGAACCCCCCTAGCGGGAGGGCGGGGGGCGGGGAGCTGTTTTTT. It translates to CAWNPPSGRAGGGELFF.

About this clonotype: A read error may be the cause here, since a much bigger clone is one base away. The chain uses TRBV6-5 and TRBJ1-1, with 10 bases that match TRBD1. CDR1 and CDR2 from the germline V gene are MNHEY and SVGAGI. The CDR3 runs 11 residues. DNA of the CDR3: TGTGCCAGCAGGGGGACAGGGGTGGCTTCCTTT. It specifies CASRGTGVASF.

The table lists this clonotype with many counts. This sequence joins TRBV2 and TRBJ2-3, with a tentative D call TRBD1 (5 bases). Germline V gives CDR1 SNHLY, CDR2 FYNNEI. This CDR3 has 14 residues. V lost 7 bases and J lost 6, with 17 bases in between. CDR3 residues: CASIETEILDTQYF. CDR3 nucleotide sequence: TGTGCCAGCATTGAGACAGAGATCTTGGATACGCAGTATTTT.

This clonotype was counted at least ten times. DNA for the CDR3: TGTGCCTGGAGTGAGTCGTGGGAGGCTGACAATGAGCAGTTCTTC. Translation: CAWSESWEADNEQFF. The chain has TRBV30 and TRBJ2-1; weak D call: TRBD2 (6 bases). Looked up from germline, CDR1 is GTSNPN and CDR2 is SVGIG (reference sequence). The CDR3 extends over 15 amino acids. Deletions cut 1 base from V and 5 bases from J, with 15 bases between.

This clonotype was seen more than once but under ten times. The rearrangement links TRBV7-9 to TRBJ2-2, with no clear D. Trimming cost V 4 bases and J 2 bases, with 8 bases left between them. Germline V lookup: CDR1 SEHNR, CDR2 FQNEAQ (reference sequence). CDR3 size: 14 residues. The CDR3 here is CASSSFQNTGELFF. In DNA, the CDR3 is TGTGCCAGCAGCTCTTTTCAAAACACCGGGGAGCTGTTTTTT.